The 17 T cell receptor beta chains below were found in one sample sequenced in a study of blood T cells in healthy people across ages. The second PCR ran about 6 to 11 cycles with a sample-barcoded 5' primer and J-beta primers. TCRdb fed the 5' RACE reads into MiXCR, producing one record per CDR3 protein. Of hundreds of thousands of distinct CDR3 sequences listed, roughly 44% were seen once; the top ten hold around 21%. Sequenced input: blood. Receptors originate from a man aged 60 to 69 in good health.

This clonotype appeared a few times. The gene calls are TRBV25-1 and TRBJ2-5, with D hard to call. The CDR3 runs 14 residues. The germline gives CDR1 MGHDK, CDR2 SYGVNS. V lost 1 base, J lost 0 bases, and 6 bases lay in between. The CDR3 DNA sequence: TGTGCCAGCAGTGAATCGCTGTACCAAGAGACCCAGTACTTC. Translation: CASSESLYQETQYF.

The chain carries TRBV7-9 and TRBJ2-1; D gene ambiguous. Trimming took 0 bases from V and 9 from J, leaving 9 bases between them. CDR3 length equals 13 residues. The germline gives CDR1 SEHNR, CDR2 FQNEAQ (reference sequence). The CDR3 here is CASSLASWVEQFF. CDR3 DNA sequence: TGTGCCAGCAGCTTAGCAAGTTGGGTTGAGCAGTTCTTC.

The J gene is TRBJ1-5, the V gene TRBV12-3 or TRBV12-4, with 7 bases matching TRBD1. Trimming took 6 bases from V and 5 from J; bases not matched to a gene: 10. The CDR3 has 15 amino acids. CDR3 sequence (DNA): TGTGCCAGCAGCCCCCGGGGGGACAGTTATCAGCCCCAGCATTTT. Residues: CASSPRGDSYQPQHF.

The chain carries TRBV9 and TRBJ2-3; D possibly corresponds to TRBD2 (6 bases). This CDR3 spans 16 amino acids. Trimming shortened V by 3 bases and J by 2 bases, and 16 bases separated the two germline ends. Germline CDR1 is SGDLS and CDR2 is YYNGEE. The CDR3 spells CASSGRDGGTTDTQYF. The CDR3 bases are TGTGCCAGCAGCGGGCGGGACGGAGGAACCACAGATACGCAGTATTTT.

This clonotype has just a few counts. In DNA, the CDR3 is TGTGCCAGCAGCGTAGCTTGGCAAAGCCACTACGAGCAGTACTTC. Translating gives CASSVAWQSHYEQYF. The rearrangement uses TRBV9 and TRBJ2-7; no firm D call. Looked up from germline, CDR1 is SGDLS and CDR2 is YYNGEE. The V end lost 0 bases, the J end lost 3 bases, and 13 bases lay between the germline ends. The CDR3 is made up of 15 amino acids.

This clonotype has only a few counts. This CDR3 is CASRISYEQYF. The CDR3 DNA reads as TGTGCCAGCAGGATATCCTACGAGCAGTACTTC. The rearrangement joins TRBV6-2 or TRBV6-3 to TRBJ2-7; the D is unclear. The CDR3 covers 11 residues. CDR1 and CDR2 from the germline V gene are MNHEY and SVGEGT. V was shortened by 6 bases and J by 1 base, with 4 bases between the two germline ends.

The V and J genes are TRBV6-5 and TRBJ1-2, with no clear D. Germline V gene sequence: CDR1 MNHEY, CDR2 SVGAGI. The V and J ends lost 0 bases and 9 bases respectively, with 11 bases between them. The CDR3 covers 13 residues. The CDR3 protein is CASSYSYGRRYTF. The CDR3 region has the DNA TGTGCCAGCAGTTACTCCTACGGCCGTCGCTACACCTTC.

The V call is TRBV20-1, the J call TRBJ1-2; tentative D call: TRBD1 (6 bases). Germline CDR1 is DFQATT and CDR2 is SNEGSKA (reference sequence). V lost 6 bases and J lost 8, with 16 bases in between. This CDR3 has 12 residues. The CDR3 coding sequence is TGCAGTGCCGCAGGGGACCTAGGGGGCTACACCTTC. Protein: CSAAGDLGGYTF.

This clonotype was counted a few times. The chain links TRBV15 to TRBJ2-5, with TRBD1 matching 7 bases. The CDR3 length is 15 residues. The germline V gene encodes CDR1 LNHNV and CDR2 YYDKDF (reference sequence). With 3 bases clipped from V and 4 bases from J, the junction kept 8 bases outside the gene matches. Here the CDR3 DNA reads TGTGCCACCAGCAGGCCACGGGACAGTGGAGAGACCCAGTACTTC. Translation: CATSRPRDSGETQYF. The whole variable domain, filled in from reference TRBV15 and TRBJ2-5, reads DAMVIQNPRYQVTQFGKPVTLSCSQTLNHNVMYWYQQKSSQAPKLLFHYYDKDFNNEADTPDNFQSRRPNTSFCFLDIRSPGLGDTAMYLCATSRPRDSGETQYFGPGTRLLVL.

The chain has TRBV7-9 and TRBJ1-2; D gene uncertain. The CDR3 length is 12 residues. In germline, CDR1 is SEHNR, CDR2 FQNEAQ (reference sequence). With 5 bases removed from V and 8 bases from J, the gap between germline ends came to 12 bases. CDR3 DNA: TGTGCCAGCAGCAAAGCAGTGGGGGGCTACACCTTC. Protein product: CASSKAVGGYTF.

The chain carries TRBV18 and TRBJ1-1, with D hard to call. Germline V lookup: CDR1 KGHSH, CDR2 LQKENI. The CDR3 is made up of 13 amino acids. Trimming pared 5 bases from V and 2 bases from J, leaving 9 bases between. In DNA, the CDR3 is TGTGCCAGCTCAGGCTCGGGAAACACTGAAGCTTTCTTT. Residues: CASSGSGNTEAFF.

This clonotype has just a few counts. The chain joins TRBV29-1 to TRBJ2-7, with TRBD1 matching 7 bases. The V and J ends lost 0 bases and 6 bases, in that order; junction bases with no gene match: 8. From germline, CDR1 is SQVTM and CDR2 ANQGSEA. CDR3 length: 14 amino acids. CDR3 coding DNA: TGCAGCGTTGAAGATCACAGGGGCCCCGGCGAGCAGTACTTC. Its translation: CSVEDHRGPGEQYF.

The chain combines TRBV6-6 with TRBJ2-6, with D tentatively TRBD2 (5 bases). V was shortened by 4 bases and J by 2 bases, with 9 bases between the two germline ends. The CDR3 sequence is 15 residues long. CDR1 is MNHNY, CDR2 SVGAGI, per germline (reference sequence). The CDR3 protein is CASSSEGTGANVLTF. The CDR3 DNA is TGTGCCAGCAGTTCCGAGGGAACTGGGGCCAACGTCCTGACTTTC.

The chain recombines TRBV6-2 or TRBV6-3 with TRBJ2-7; a weak D match, TRBD2 (6 bases). Trimming left V 0 bases short and J 6 bases short, with 9 bases between. Germline V lookup: CDR1 MNHEY, CDR2 SVGEGT. The CDR3 runs 13 residues. The CDR3 bases are TGTGCCAGCAGTTACTCGCGGGGTTTCGAGCAGTACTTC. Amino acids: CASSYSRGFEQYF.

This clonotype was seen a few times. This sequence joins TRBV29-1 and TRBJ2-1, with D tentatively TRBD1 or TRBD2 (5 bases each). CDR1 and CDR2 (germline): SQVTM, ANQGSEA. V dropped 6 bases and J dropped 6 bases, with 15 bases sitting between them. This CDR3 spans 13 amino acids. The DNA for the CDR3 is TGCAGCGTCGTGGGACGAAGGGTCAATGAGCAGTTCTTC. Translated, it gives CSVVGRRVNEQFF.

V gene TRBV3-1 combines with J gene TRBJ2-5; possible D gene TRBD1, 6 bases. This CDR3 has 15 residues. Deletions cut 3 bases from V and 2 bases from J, with 13 bases between. Germline V CDR1 and CDR2: LGHDT, YNNKEL (reference sequence). CDR3 loop: CASSHRGMIQETQYF. In nucleotides, the CDR3 is TGTGCCAGCAGCCACAGGGGCATGATTCAAGAGACCCAGTACTTC.

This clonotype was counted only a few times. The chain carries TRBV6-1 and TRBJ2-7, with a tentative D call TRBD2 (6 bases). Germline V gives CDR1 MNHNS, CDR2 SASEGT. The germline V and J ends were trimmed by 4 bases and 7 bases, with 17 bases remaining between them. The CDR3 loop spans 14 amino acids. CDR3 DNA sequence: TGTGCCAGCAGTGGCCGCGCAGGGCGGGAAGAGCAGTACTTC. Its protein is CASSGRAGREEQYF.